The TCR beta chain described here comes from a study of shared clonotypes between healthy human individuals. General observations from the study: Naive subsets tended to show greater estimated richness than memory subsets. Among non-shared clonotypes, generation probabilities were lower than among those shared by all four donors. Among a few donors, approximately 4.6% of naive CD4 clonotypes were found in common.

As regards this clone: The antigen is unknown.

Clones were sequenced by immunoSEQ multiplex PCR, and TCRdb holds only the in-frame ones, with some missing. The table lists 2 million to 2.5 million clones, 85% to 95% of them singletons. This clonotype was sampled from a man younger than 35 in good health. Some clones in this sample may be carry-over from other donors' samples. Sequenced: naive CD4+ T cells from PBMCs. Subset indicated: CD45RA+ positively selected.

The CDR3 coding sequence is TGTGCCAGCAGCCTAAGGGTAGCGGGAGGAGAAAATGAGCAGTTCTTC. Translation: CASSLRVAGGENEQFF. The rearrangement uses TRBV7-3 and TRBJ2-1; TRBD2 agrees at 10 bases. CDR3 size: 16 residues. CDR1 is SGHTA and CDR2 is FQGTGA in the germline V gene. Trimming cost V 5 bases and J 7 bases; bases outside gene matches: 11.